This is a list of T cell receptor beta chains from one sample in a study of beta chain features in type 1 diabetes. TCRdb's copy holds only in-frame clones and misses some; the assay was immunoSEQ multiplex PCR. Of 680,000 or so clones listed, 13% were seen once; the top ten hold around 0.022%. Sequenced input: naive CD4+ T cells from blood. These receptors came from a man between 18 and 29 years old with type 1 diabetes. Each CDR3 is given with its conserved first and last residue. Fields, in order: J gene, clone size, D gene, V gene, CDR3 protein, CDR3 DNA. A D gene is named only where the DNA matches it firmly. A row's size may be missing; if present it is once, few, many or a size class.

>TRBJ1-1|few|TRBD1|TRBV9
CASSKGQPNTEAFF
TGTGCCAGCAGCAAGGGACAGCCGAACACTGAAGCTTTCTTT
>TRBJ1-2|few|.|TRBV30
CAWSPGLYGYTF
TGTGCCTGGAGTCCTGGGCTCTATGGCTACACCTTC
>TRBJ2-1|few|.|TRBV15
CATSSSRHPYNEQFF
TGTGCCACCAGCAGTTCTCGGCACCCCTACAATGAGCAGTTCTTC
>TRBJ2-3|.|TRBD1|TRBV25-1
CASSGTGGGTDTQYF
TGTGCCAGCAGTGGAACAGGGGGCGGCACAGATACGCAGTATTTT
>TRBJ1-6|.|TRBD1|TRBV13
CASTARQGLWMESPLHF
TGTGCCAGCACCGCGAGACAGGGCCTTTGGATGGAATCACCCCTCCACTTT
>TRBJ1-1|few|.|TRBV5-1
CASSRAQGWGTEAFF
TGCGCCAGCAGCCGAGCACAAGGCTGGGGCACTGAAGCTTTCTTT
>TRBJ2-2|.|.|TRBV5-1
CASSPGFVNTGELFF
TGCGCCAGCAGCCCGGGGTTCGTGAACACCGGGGAGCTGTTTTTT
>TRBJ1-6|few|TRBD1|TRBV14
CASSRGPNSPLHF
TGTGCCAGCAGCAGGGGGCCTAATTCACCCCTCCACTTT
>TRBJ1-6|few|.|TRBV5-1
CASSRNGGQDSPLHF
TGCGCCAGCAGCCGGAACGGGGGCCAGGATTCACCCCTCCACTTT
>TRBJ2-3|few|.|TRBV5-1
CASIPGARTDTQYF
TGCGCCAGCATTCCGGGGGCCCGCACAGATACGCAGTATTTT
>TRBJ1-5|.|.|TRBV5-6
CASSLGQIHSNQPQHF
TGTGCCAGCAGCTTGGGACAAATCCATAGCAATCAGCCCCAGCATTTT
>TRBJ2-7|few|.|TRBV7-9
CASSLRRAGSYEQYF
TGTGCCAGCAGCTTAAGAAGGGCTGGCTCCTACGAGCAGTACTTC
>TRBJ2-3|few|TRBD2|TRBV29-1
CSVDGTSGGYTQYF
TGCAGCGTTGACGGGACTAGCGGGGGGTATACGCAGTATTTT
>TRBJ2-7|.|.|TRBV5-4
CASSRGAGSSYEQYF
TGTGCCAGCAGCCGCGGGGCGGGGAGCTCCTACGAGCAGTACTTC
>TRBJ1-2|few|.|TRBV7-6
CASSLGWETNYGYTF
TGTGCCAGCAGCTTAGGTTGGGAGACTAACTATGGCTACACCTTC
>TRBJ1-5|few|.|TRBV29-1
CSVLQGFNQPQHF
TGCAGCGTTTTACAGGGATTCAATCAGCCCCAGCATTTT
>TRBJ1-4|few|.|TRBV30
CAWEGPVEKLFF
TGTGCCTGGGAGGGGCCCGTAGAAAAACTGTTTTTT
>TRBJ2-1|.|TRBD2|TRBV7-9
CASSTRDGAGNEQFF
TGTGCCAGCAGCACCAGAGACGGAGCGGGAAATGAGCAGTTCTTC
>TRBJ2-6|few|TRBD1|TRBV5-1
CASSPGTASSGANVLTF
TGCGCCAGCAGCCCTGGGACAGCAAGCTCTGGGGCCAACGTCCTGACTTTC
>TRBJ2-3|.|.|TRBV20-1
CSFSSTDTQYF
TGCAGTTTCTCTAGCACAGATACGCAGTATTTT
>TRBJ1-2|few|TRBD1|TRBV30
CAWRPTGAAGYTF
TGTGCCTGGAGGCCAACAGGGGCTGCAGGCTACACCTTC
>TRBJ1-2|few|.|TRBV5-1
CASSSQGPYGYTF
TGCGCCAGCAGCTCGCAGGGTCCCTATGGCTACACCTTC
>TRBJ1-1|.|.|TRBV30
CAWSVLEANTEAFF
TGTGCCTGGAGTGTATTGGAAGCGAACACTGAAGCTTTCTTT
>TRBJ2-1|few|.|TRBV19
CASSIGGGGYEQFF
TGTGCCAGTAGTATCGGGGGCGGAGGTTATGAGCAGTTCTTC
>TRBJ2-5|.|.|TRBV4-1
CASSQDSAPGFETQYF
TGCGCCAGCAGCCAAGATTCGGCTCCTGGGTTTGAGACCCAGTACTTC